This passage covers 32 T cell receptor beta chains from one sample sequenced in a study of identical twins. TCRdb reanalysed the 5' RACE reads using MiXCR and keeps one entry per CDR3 protein. Among 1.5 million to 2 million distinct CDR3 sequences listed, about 31% were seen once. The material sequenced was cord blood. These receptors all come from a newborn girl in good health.

The V gene is TRBV5-1, the J gene TRBJ2-1; 9 bases map to TRBD1. This CDR3 has 14 amino acids. Trimming took 3 bases from V and 6 from J; bases not matched to a gene: 4. Germline V CDR1 and CDR2: SGHRS, YFSETQ. CDR3 protein: CASSSGTGLNEQFF. CDR3 nucleotide sequence: TGCGCCAGCAGCTCCGGGACAGGGCTCAATGAGCAGTTCTTC.

The chain has TRBV20-1 and TRBJ1-2, with 10 positions matching TRBD1. V gave up 6 bases and J gave up 2 bases; unmatched junction bases: 6. The germline CDR1 and CDR2 sequences are DFQATT and SNEGSKA (reference sequence). This CDR3 is built from 14 residues. CDR3 coding DNA: TGCAGTGCCTACCCGACAGGGGGCAACTATGGCTACACCTTC. Translation gives CSAYPTGGNYGYTF.

This clonotype was observed a handful of times. The chain links TRBV27 to TRBJ2-3, with D perhaps TRBD2 (5 bases). The germline gives CDR1 MNHEY, CDR2 SMNVEV (reference sequence). The CDR3 length is 12 residues. The V end lost 6 bases, the J end lost 7 bases, and 11 bases lay between the germline ends. The CDR3 coding sequence is TGTGCCAGCAGGCTCGGGATCAATACGCAGTATTTT. This sequence encodes CASRLGINTQYF.

This clonotype was observed a few times. This chain links TRBV4-2 with TRBJ2-1, with a weak D call TRBD1 (6 bases). The CDR3 spans 14 residues. V shed 1 base and J shed 3 bases, with 7 bases lying between them. Germline CDR1 and CDR2: LGHNA and YNFKEQ. CDR3 residues: CASSQGDNYNEQFF. CDR3 bases: TGTGCCAGCAGCCAAGGGGACAACTACAATGAGCAGTTCTTC.

V is TRBV27 and J is TRBJ2-3; either TRBD1 or TRBD2 may fit D (5 bases each). The V gene's germline CDR1 is MNHEY and CDR2 SMNVEV (reference sequence). This CDR3 has 16 amino acids. The V gene lost 2 bases and the J gene lost 1 base, with 13 bases spanning the gap. CDR3 loop: CASSLTPGPRTDTQYF. CDR3 in DNA: TGTGCCAGCAGTTTAACTCCGGGACCCCGCACAGATACGCAGTATTTT.

The genes are TRBV14 and TRBJ2-5, with D possibly matching TRBD1 (6 bases). Trimming cost V 4 bases and J 4 bases, with 16 bases left between them. The germline CDR1 and CDR2 sequences are SGHDN and FVKESK. CDR3 length: 15 residues. In DNA form, the CDR3 reads TGTGCCAGCAGCCCCTACAAGCTCAGGGGAGAGACCCAGTACTTC. Translated: CASSPYKLRGETQYF.

This rearrangement joins TRBV20-1 to TRBJ1-2, with 7 bases identical to TRBD1. Looked up from germline, CDR1 is DFQATT and CDR2 is SNEGSKA (reference sequence). The CDR3 sequence is 12 residues long. The junction had 7 bases not matched to a gene; V was cut back by 6 bases and J by 6 bases. CDR3 nucleotide sequence: TGCAGTGCAAGACAGGGACCCAATGGCTACACCTTC. Its protein product is CSARQGPNGYTF.

This clonotype showed up just a few times. The chain employs TRBV12-3 or TRBV12-4 and TRBJ2-7, with 8 bases lining up with TRBD2. The ends lost 3 bases at V and 5 bases at J; junction bases unmatched: 6. The CDR3 runs to 14 residues. The CDR3 here is CASSFFATSDEQYF. The CDR3 DNA reads as TGTGCCAGCAGTTTTTTTGCGACTAGCGACGAGCAGTACTTC.

This clonotype appeared once. CDR3 sequence reads: CASSLTISYNEQYF. CDR3 sequence (DNA): TGCGCCAGCAGCTTGACTATCTCCTACAATGAGCAGTACTTC. The chain is built from TRBV5-1 and TRBJ2-1; D unresolved. The DNA matches TRBJ2-7 better at its end, which makes the J call doubtful. The germline gives CDR1 SGHRS, CDR2 YFSETQ. CDR3 size: 14 residues.

In this sample, this clonotype turned up a few times. CDR3 sequence: CSARDRGSGTDTQYF. Written as DNA, the CDR3 is TGCAGTGCTAGAGATCGGGGGAGCGGCACAGATACGCAGTATTTT. V usage is TRBV20-1 and J usage is TRBJ2-3, with D perhaps matching TRBD2 (6 bases). From germline, CDR1 is DFQATT and CDR2 SNEGSKA (reference sequence). Trimming shortened V by 0 bases and J by 1 base, and 11 bases separated the two germline ends. This CDR3 region has 15 residues.

The V gene is TRBV2, the J gene TRBJ1-5, with D uncertain. The length of the CDR3 is 15 residues. The V end lost 4 bases, the J end lost 2 bases, and 12 bases lay between the germline ends. Per the germline V gene, CDR1 is SNHLY and CDR2 is FYNNEI. The CDR3 sequence is CASSANYQGNQPQHF. The CDR3 DNA follows: TGTGCCAGCAGTGCAAACTACCAGGGCAATCAGCCCCAGCATTTT.

This clonotype occurred a few times. This sequence joins TRBV27 and TRBJ1-1, with TRBD1 matching 7 bases. The CDR3 consists of 15 residues. The V gene end was trimmed by 5 bases and the J gene end by 1 base; junction bases not matched to a gene: 7. Per the germline V gene, CDR1 is MNHEY and CDR2 is SMNVEV (reference sequence). The CDR3: CASSHYRGQNTEAFF. Written as DNA, the CDR3 is TGTGCCAGCAGTCATTACAGGGGACAGAACACTGAAGCTTTCTTT.

This clonotype has only a few counts. V usage is TRBV12-3 or TRBV12-4 and J usage is TRBJ2-7; 10 bases align to TRBD1. With 6 bases clipped from V and 7 bases from J, the junction kept 9 bases outside the gene matches. The CDR3 runs 14 residues. CDR3 residues: CASRPTGQGNEQYF. In nucleotides, the CDR3 is TGTGCCAGCAGGCCCACGGGACAGGGGAATGAGCAGTACTTC.

A few counts support this clonotype. This rearrangement joins TRBV20-1 to TRBJ2-3; D unclear. The V end was cut by 2 bases, the J end by 1 base, with 7 bases between. The CDR3 sequence is 13 residues long. The germline gives CDR1 DFQATT, CDR2 SNEGSKA (reference sequence). CDR3 in DNA: TGCAGTGCTAGATCCCCAGGCACAGATACGCAGTATTTT. It specifies CSARSPGTDTQYF.

This clonotype was observed a single time. The chain recombines TRBV29-1 with TRBJ2-3, with TRBD2 identical over 12 bases. J lost 3 bases, V lost 6 bases, and 22 bases had no gene match. Germline CDR1 reads SQVTM; CDR2 reads ANQGSEA. There are 20 residues in the CDR3. DNA of the CDR3: TGCAGCGTGCCAATCGGGGCCGACTACCGACTAGCGGGAGAGACAGATACGCAGTATTTT. It encodes CSVPIGADYRLAGETDTQYF.

About this clonotype: A much bigger clone sits one base away, suggesting this may be a read error. The genes are TRBV5-1 and TRBJ2-1, with D hard to call. The end of the DNA is better explained by TRBJ2-7, so the J call may be wrong. The CDR3 consists of 11 residues. Germline V gene lookup returns CDR1 SGHRS and CDR2 YFSETQ. The CDR3 DNA sequence: TGCGCCACCCGATCCTACAATGAGCAGTACTTC. Protein product: CATRSYNEQYF.

This clonotype was recorded a few times. The V gene is TRBV28, the J gene TRBJ2-7, with D hard to call. Trimming removed 6 bases from V and 2 bases from J, with 11 bases in between. CDR3 length equals 13 residues. Per germline, CDR1 MDHEN and CDR2 SYDVKM. CDR3 nucleotide sequence: TGTGCCAGCAGCCAGACCCCACCCTACGAGCAGTACTTC. Translating gives CASSQTPPYEQYF.

This chain uses TRBV7-9 with TRBJ2-7, with a tentative D call TRBD2 (5 bases). Per the germline V gene, CDR1 is SEHNR and CDR2 is FQNEAQ (reference sequence). Between the trimmed V and J ends, which lost 11 bases and 2 bases, there was a span of 13 bases. The CDR3 loop spans 12 amino acids. The CDR3 reads CACGGLTYEQYF. DNA of the CDR3: TGTGCCTGCGGCGGACTTACCTACGAGCAGTACTTC.

This rearrangement joins TRBV10-3 to TRBJ1-2; perhaps TRBD1 as D (5 bases). The V end lost 7 bases, the J end lost 1 base, and 10 bases lay between the germline ends. Per germline, CDR1 ENHRY and CDR2 SYGVKD. The CDR3 sequence is 13 residues long. The CDR3 DNA is TGTGCCATCACTGGGGGGGATAACTATGGCTACACCTTC. Translation: CAITGGDNYGYTF.

The chain joins TRBV25-1 to TRBJ2-2, with a tentative D call TRBD1 (5 bases). The CDR3 has 14 residues. Germline-derived CDR1 and CDR2 are MGHDK and SYGVNS. V was trimmed by 4 bases and J by 6 bases, leaving 12 bases between them. The CDR3 is CASSGSTRAGELFF. CDR3 in DNA: TGTGCCAGCAGTGGGAGCACCAGGGCCGGGGAGCTGTTTTTT.

This clonotype came up a few times. The CDR3 loop reads CASRQQGTNEKLFF. The CDR3 DNA reads TGCGCCAGCAGACAACAGGGGACGAATGAAAAACTGTTTTTT. The rearrangement links TRBV4-1 to TRBJ1-4, with 7 nucleotides matching TRBD1. Germline-derived CDR1 and CDR2 are MGHRA and YSYEKL. CDR3 length: 14 residues. After removal of 6 bases from V and 5 bases from J, the junction contained 6 bases not matched to a gene.

The chain couples TRBV7-8 to TRBJ1-5; unclear D gene. Trimming stripped 5 bases from V and 5 bases from J, with 16 bases between. The CDR3 totals 15 residues. Per germline, CDR1 SGHVS and CDR2 FQNEAQ. DNA for the CDR3: TGTGCCAGCAGCGTGTTTCCGGACGGTTATCAGCCCCAGCATTTT. It yields the protein CASSVFPDGYQPQHF.

This clonotype was seen a handful of times. CDR3 DNA sequence: TGTGCCAGCAGGCCTGTTGGAAACTCCTACGAGCAGTACTTC. Protein sequence: CASRPVGNSYEQYF. The chain has TRBV2 and TRBJ2-7; no definite D call. Germline values: CDR1 SNHLY, CDR2 FYNNEI. The CDR3 sequence is 14 residues long. The V and J ends lost 6 bases and 0 bases respectively, with 12 bases between them.

The V gene is TRBV28, the J gene TRBJ1-2, with 8 bases matching TRBD1. The germline CDR1 and CDR2 sequences are MDHEN and SYDVKM. The CDR3 is 15 residues long. Trimming removed 3 bases from V and 5 bases from J; junction bases left unmatched: 8. The DNA of the CDR3 is TGTGCCAGCAGTTTCTGGGCAGGGGGCGGGTATGGCTACACCTTC. Translated, it gives CASSFWAGGGYGYTF.

This clonotype occurred a few times. This chain connects TRBV27 to TRBJ2-7, with D maybe TRBD2 (5 bases). Germline CDR1 MNHEY, CDR2 SMNVEV (reference sequence). The CDR3 runs 14 residues. V lost 3 bases and J lost 2, with 11 bases in between. The CDR3 protein is CASSLRHGTYEQYF. The CDR3 DNA reads TGTGCCAGCAGTTTGCGTCACGGGACCTACGAGCAGTACTTC.

This clonotype was observed at least ten times. This chain links TRBV9 with TRBJ2-1, with 10 bases identical to TRBD2. V dropped 7 bases and J dropped 3; count of bases not matched to a gene: 1. CDR1 and CDR2 from the germline V gene are SGDLS and YYNGEE. This CDR3 is built from 13 residues. The CDR3 spells CASGTSDYNEQFF. The CDR3 region has the DNA TGTGCCAGCGGGACTAGCGACTACAATGAGCAGTTCTTC.

The chain links TRBV6-6 to TRBJ2-7, with TRBD1 as a possible D gene (6 bases). The CDR3 contains 17 residues. Trimming removed 4 bases from V and 0 bases from J, with 19 bases in between. CDR1 and CDR2 (germline): MNHNY, SVGAGI (reference sequence). The CDR3 DNA follows: TGTGCCAGCAGTTCGGGACACAGGGTCTCCAGCTCCTACGAGCAGTACTTC. This sequence encodes CASSSGHRVSSSYEQYF.

This clonotype was seen only once. The rearrangement joins TRBV6-6 to TRBJ2-4, with 7 bases aligning to TRBD2. The J call may be faulty, since TRBJ2-7 better matches the DNA end. The CDR3 contains 13 residues. The V gene's germline CDR1 is MNHNY and CDR2 SVGAGI (reference sequence). The CDR3 protein is CASIAGVTYEQYF. In DNA, the CDR3 is TGTGCCAGCATTGCGGGAGTGACCTACGAGCAGTACTTC.

The chain employs TRBV7-9 and TRBJ1-1, with a possible D match to TRBD1 (5 bases). The CDR3 extends over 13 amino acids. Trimming cost V 1 base and J 10 bases, with 13 bases left between them. Germline V gene data show CDR1 as SEHNR and CDR2 as FQNEAQ (reference sequence). The CDR3: CASSLDWGEGAFF. DNA of the CDR3: TGTGCCAGCAGCTTAGATTGGGGGGAGGGAGCTTTCTTT.

This clonotype was recorded a few times. The rearrangement uses TRBV20-1 and TRBJ2-7; 8 nucleotides line up with TRBD1. This CDR3 contains 13 residues. After removal of 5 bases from V and 1 base from J, the junction contained 4 bases not matched to a gene. CDR1 is DFQATT and CDR2 is SNEGSKA in the germline V gene (reference sequence). The CDR3 sequence is CSAPQGGSYEQYF. CDR3 coding DNA: TGCAGTGCTCCACAGGGGGGTTCCTACGAGCAGTACTTC.

V is TRBV20-1 and J is TRBJ2-4, with TRBD2 as a possible D gene (6 bases). The assigned J gene may be wrong: the sequence end matches TRBJ2-7 better. The CDR3 spans 14 residues. CDR1 is DFQATT, CDR2 SNEGSKA, per germline (reference sequence). Here the CDR3 DNA reads TGCAGTACACTGAGGGGTAGCGGTAACTACGAGCAGTACTTC. Translated, it gives CSTLRGSGNYEQYF.

The CDR3 sequence: CASSAGVEQYF. Here the CDR3 DNA reads TGTGCCAGCAGTGCTGGGGTCGAGCAGTACTTC. The chain employs TRBV25-1 and TRBJ2-7; D not certain. There are 11 residues in the CDR3. Germline V gene lookup returns CDR1 MGHDK and CDR2 SYGVNS. Trimming pared 4 bases from V and 6 bases from J, leaving 7 bases between.